The 30 T cell receptor beta chains below come from one sample, sequenced in a study of human T cells and chemical hapten exposure. As for time point: patch test 1, 2 weeks after DPC sensitization. The treatment denotes: therapeutic diphenylcyclopropenone sensitization with weekly scalp DPC. RNA extraction used unfractionated whole blood as the source of total RNA. Each CDR3 protein is one row after TCRdb ran MiXCR on the RACE reads. In the table there are some 43,000 distinct CDR3 sequences, 4% of which are singletons. Sequenced material: whole blood, taken in connection with sensitization to the hapten diphenylcyclopropenone (DPC). Every receptor here comes from a man aged 45-65 years with alopecia areata. Some clones in this sample may be carry-over from other donors' samples.

This clonotype showed up many times. The V call is TRBV28, the J call TRBJ2-7, with D possibly matching TRBD1 (5 bases). Germline V gene sequence: CDR1 MDHEN, CDR2 SYDVKM. CDR3 length: 14 residues. V was shortened by 9 bases and J by 3 bases, with 18 bases between the two germline ends. The CDR3 region has the DNA TGTGCCAGTAGGAGTGAGGACACCGTCTACGAGCAGTACTTC. Residues: CASRSEDTVYEQYF.

In this sample, this clonotype turned up many times. V is TRBV29-1 and J is TRBJ1-2, with TRBD1 as a possible D gene (6 bases). Trimming stripped 1 base from V and 5 bases from J, with 17 bases between. CDR1 and CDR2 (germline): SQVTM, ANQGSEA. This CDR3 has 15 amino acids. The CDR3 DNA reads TGCAGCGTTGAAGTACGAGACAGGCCTGGGTATGGCTACACCTTC. This encodes CSVEVRDRPGYGYTF.

This clonotype showed up many times. The genes are TRBV29-1 and TRBJ2-1; 16 nucleotides match TRBD2. The V and J ends lost 3 bases and 6 bases, in that order; junction bases with no gene match: 5. Looked up from germline, CDR1 is SQVTM and CDR2 is ANQGSEA. CDR3 size: 16 residues. DNA for the CDR3: TGCAGCGTTGAGGGGACTAGCGGGAGGGCCGTCAATGAGCAGTTCTTC. Protein sequence: CSVEGTSGRAVNEQFF.

The chain combines TRBV5-4 with TRBJ2-7, with D possibly matching TRBD2 (5 bases). CDR3 size: 13 residues. From germline, CDR1 is SGHNT and CDR2 YYREEE (reference sequence). The V and J ends lost 1 base and 5 bases respectively, with 10 bases between them. CDR3 sequence (DNA): TGTGCCAGCAGCTTGCAACGGGATAACGAGCAGTACTTC. As protein: CASSLQRDNEQYF.

The table lists this clonotype with many counts. The chain couples TRBV7-2 to TRBJ2-3; 7 bases agree with TRBD1. The germline V gene encodes CDR1 SGHTA and CDR2 FQGNSA. The CDR3 spans 15 residues. Trimming took 5 bases from V and 6 from J; bases not matched to a gene: 11. The CDR3 nucleotides are TGTGCCAGCAGCGTGACAGGGTATGGTACGGATACGCAGTATTTT. Protein sequence: CASSVTGYGTDTQYF.

This clonotype was seen more than once but under ten times. The chain combines TRBV27 with TRBJ1-2; D is ambiguous. The CDR3 has 13 residues. Germline V gene data show CDR1 as MNHEY and CDR2 as SMNVEV (reference sequence). Trimming left V 1 base short and J 8 bases short, with 11 bases between. CDR3 protein: CASSLLSGRGYTF. The CDR3 coding sequence is TGTGCCAGCAGTTTATTATCTGGGCGAGGCTACACCTTC.

In its sample, this clonotype was seen many times. This rearrangement joins TRBV19 to TRBJ1-6, with D perhaps TRBD1 (6 bases). CDR3 length equals 16 residues. CDR1 is LNHDA and CDR2 is SQIVND in the germline V gene (reference sequence). V lost 6 bases, J lost 0 bases, and 12 bases lay in between. The CDR3 nucleotides read TGTGCCAGTAGGGACAGCCGAAGCTCCTATAATTCACCCCTCCACTTT. Its protein product is CASRDSRSSYNSPLHF.

This clonotype was detected many times. The chain combines TRBV7-9 with TRBJ2-1; 10 bases map to TRBD2. V was clipped by 6 bases and J by 1 base; unmatched bases: 9. The CDR3 has 17 residues. The germline V gene has CDR1 SEHNR and CDR2 FQNEAQ (reference sequence). CDR3 in DNA: TGTGCCAGCAGGCGCCCGTATAGCGGGAGGTCCTACAATGAGCAGTTCTTC. It is translated as CASRRPYSGRSYNEQFF. The entire variable domain, with the rest obtained from reference TRBV7-9 and TRBJ2-1, is as follows: DTGVSQNPRHKITKRGQNVTFRCDPISEHNRLYWYRQTLGQGPEFLTYFQNEAQLEKSRLLSDRFSAERPKGSFSTLEIQRTEQGDSAMYLCASRRPYSGRSYNEQFFGPGTRLTVL.

Ten or more counts support this clonotype. This chain joins TRBV7-2 and TRBJ1-6, with D uncertain. Trimming took off 1 base at V and 9 bases at J, with 4 bases between the two ends. CDR1 SGHTA and CDR2 FQGNSA come from the germline V gene. This CDR3 has 12 residues. The CDR3 reads CASSLGGSPLHF. In nucleotides, the CDR3 is TGTGCCAGCAGCTTAGGCGGTTCACCCCTCCACTTT.

This clonotype showed up many times. This chain links TRBV5-1 with TRBJ2-5, with D possibly being TRBD1 or TRBD2 (5 bases each). Trimming pared 2 bases from V and 5 bases from J, leaving 10 bases between. The CDR3 extends over 13 amino acids. In germline, CDR1 is SGHRS, CDR2 YFSETQ. CDR3 sequence (DNA): TGCGCCAGCAGCTTTGGGGGTTCGGAGACCCAGTACTTC. This gives the protein CASSFGGSETQYF.

This clonotype was recorded a few times. The CDR3 bases are TGTGCCAGTAGCCCTACAGGGGCCTCGAGCTCTTTTAACTATGGCTACACCTTC. As protein: CASSPTGASSSFNYGYTF. V and J are TRBV19 and TRBJ1-2; 7 bases align to TRBD1. J gave up 1 base and V 6 bases, and 17 bases lay outside the gene matches. The CDR3 length is 18 residues. CDR1 is LNHDA and CDR2 is SQIVND in the germline V gene (reference sequence).

There are a few counts of this clonotype. V and J are TRBV28 and TRBJ2-1; D tentatively reads TRBD1 or TRBD2 (7 bases each). Germline values: CDR1 MDHEN, CDR2 SYDVKM. V lost 6 bases and J 0 bases, leaving 15 bases between the germline ends. CDR3 length: 16 residues. CDR3 in amino acids: CASRAGGGTSYNEQFF. The DNA for the CDR3 is TGTGCCAGCAGGGCAGGGGGGGGAACCTCCTACAATGAGCAGTTCTTC.

This clonotype has more than one count but fewer than ten. The chain joins TRBV27 to TRBJ1-2, with 9 bases fitting TRBD1. The V segment lost 7 bases and the J segment 2 bases; nucleotides outside the gene matches: 8. The CDR3 length is 15 residues. The germline V gene has CDR1 MNHEY and CDR2 SMNVEV (reference sequence). The CDR3 is CASTLTGGVNYGYTF. CDR3 nucleotide sequence: TGTGCCAGCACTCTAACAGGGGGCGTAAACTATGGCTACACCTTC.

This clonotype was detected many times. J is TRBJ2-3 and V is TRBV2; D uncertain. CDR3 size: 14 residues. The ends were cut back, 5 bases at V and 3 bases at J, with 12 bases in the middle. Germline CDR1 is SNHLY and CDR2 is FYNNEI. The chain's CDR3 is CASSLRPRTDTQYF. DNA of the CDR3: TGTGCCAGCAGTCTACGCCCCCGAACAGATACGCAGTATTTT.

This clonotype was detected ten times or more. The chain is built from TRBV18 and TRBJ2-3, with 8 bases lining up with TRBD2. The ends lost 8 bases at V and 6 bases at J; junction bases unmatched: 7. Germline V lookup: CDR1 KGHSH, CDR2 LQKENI. This CDR3 has 13 residues. The CDR3 reads CASRTGGTDTQYF. The CDR3 DNA follows: TGTGCCAGCCGAACGGGAGGGACGGATACGCAGTATTTT.

In this sample, this clonotype turned up many times. The chain has TRBV20-1 and TRBJ2-5; D remains ambiguous. The CDR3 spans 14 residues. Trimming took off 0 bases at V and 1 base at J, with 9 bases between the two ends. Germline V gene lookup returns CDR1 DFQATT and CDR2 SNEGSKA (reference sequence). This CDR3 is CSARDSHRQETQYF. DNA for the CDR3: TGCAGTGCTAGAGATTCCCACCGCCAAGAGACCCAGTACTTC.

This clonotype was counted many times. The J gene is TRBJ1-2, the V gene TRBV29-1, with unresolved D. The length of the CDR3 is 12 residues. Germline-derived CDR1 and CDR2 are SQVTM and ANQGSEA. V lost 5 bases, J lost 0 bases, and 7 bases lay in between. The CDR3: CSVHTANYGYTF. CDR3 nucleotides: TGCAGCGTTCACACAGCTAACTATGGCTACACCTTC.

This clonotype was detected ten times or more. The chain carries TRBV10-3 and TRBJ2-7; D gene ambiguous. Germline V CDR1 and CDR2: ENHRY, SYGVKD. Trimming pared 6 bases from V and 2 bases from J, leaving 8 bases between. This CDR3 is 12 amino acids long. CDR3 DNA sequence: TGTGCCATCAGCCCAGGAACCTACGAGCAGTACTTC. Its translation: CAISPGTYEQYF.

This clonotype appeared many times. This rearrangement joins TRBV28 to TRBJ2-5; TRBD2 matches 9 bases. V trimming: 2 bases; J trimming: 5 bases; junction bases outside the gene matches: 6. Germline lookup yields CDR1 MDHEN and CDR2 SYDVKM. This CDR3 spans 15 amino acids. CDR3 coding DNA: TGTGCCAGCAGTTTACCTAGCGGGGCGCGGGAGACCCAGTACTTC. Encoded protein: CASSLPSGARETQYF.

This clonotype occurred many times. The chain couples TRBV9 to TRBJ2-3, with TRBD2 matching 11 bases. Germline V gene lookup returns CDR1 SGDLS and CDR2 YYNGEE. CDR3 length: 16 amino acids. With V trimmed by 3 bases and J by 5 bases, 8 bases remained unmatched. The CDR3 spells CASSEELAGVIDTQYF. The CDR3 DNA follows: TGTGCCAGCAGCGAAGAACTAGCGGGAGTAATAGATACGCAGTATTTT.

With regard to this clonotype: Its ends do not fully match the called genes, so a read error is possible. The rearrangement links TRBV4-2 to TRBJ1-6, with D unresolved. Germline lookup yields CDR1 LGHNA and CDR2 YNFKEQ. This CDR3 spans 16 amino acids. CDR3 protein: CASNSFQYSDNSPLHF. In DNA form, the CDR3 reads TGTGCCAGCAACTCATTTCAGTACTCCGATAATTCACCCCTCCACTTT.

This clonotype was counted many times. The V gene is TRBV4-1, the J gene TRBJ1-1; no clear D. This CDR3 region has 14 residues. Trimming removed 1 base from V and 4 bases from J, with 10 bases in between. Germline V gene lookup returns CDR1 MGHRA and CDR2 YSYEKL. The CDR3 reads CASSQVYRSTEAFF. CDR3 sequence (DNA): TGCGCCAGCAGCCAAGTCTACAGATCCACTGAAGCTTTCTTT.

This clonotype was recorded only once. This sequence may be a read error, since a much larger clone differs from it by one base. The chain couples TRBV11-2 to TRBJ2-1, with unresolved D. This CDR3 is built from 13 residues. In germline, CDR1 is SGHAT, CDR2 FQNNGV. The CDR3 loop reads CVSASAEYNEQFF. The DNA of the CDR3 is TGTGTCAGCGCCTCGGCAGAGTACAATGAGCAGTTCTTC. Full variable domain (rest looked up from reference TRBV11-2 and TRBJ2-1): EAGVAQSPRYKIIEKRQSVAFWCNPISGHATLYWYQQILGQGPKLLIQFQNNGVVDDSQLPKDRFSAERLKGVDSTLKIQPAKLEDSAVYLCVSASAEYNEQFFGPGTRLTVL.

The sample holds many counts of this clonotype. The genes are TRBV5-4 and TRBJ2-7, with TRBD2 as a possible D gene (6 bases). Per the germline V gene, CDR1 is SGHNT and CDR2 is YYREEE (reference sequence). V was clipped by 3 bases and J by 4 bases, with 14 bases between them. The CDR3 totals 14 residues. In nucleotides, the CDR3 is TGTGCCAGCAGCTCGGAGGGACTTTCATACGAGCAGTACTTC. Translated: CASSSEGLSYEQYF.

This clonotype was recorded at least ten times. The rearrangement joins TRBV27 to TRBJ2-1; 12 bases agree with TRBD2. This CDR3 spans 16 amino acids. V lost 4 bases, J lost 2 bases, and 3 bases stayed unmatched. Germline lookup yields CDR1 MNHEY and CDR2 SMNVEV (reference sequence). CDR3 region: CASSSTSGSPYNEQFF. The CDR3 DNA reads as TGTGCCAGCAGTTCGACTAGCGGGAGCCCCTACAATGAGCAGTTCTTC.

The genes are TRBV3-1 and TRBJ2-5; D not resolved. CDR1 and CDR2 from the germline V gene are LGHDT and YNNKEL (reference sequence). Trimming left V 2 bases short and J 5 bases short, with 3 bases between. CDR3 size: 11 residues. Here the CDR3 DNA reads TGTGCCAGCAGCCAAAGGGAGACCCAGTACTTC. Amino acids: CASSQRETQYF.

This clonotype was found a few times. The V call is TRBV20-1, the J call TRBJ1-1, with D perhaps TRBD1 (6 bases). There are 12 residues in the CDR3. Per germline, CDR1 DFQATT and CDR2 SNEGSKA (reference sequence). Trimming removed 5 bases from V and 5 bases from J, with 12 bases in between. The CDR3 loop reads CSAWAGETEAFF. CDR3 in DNA: TGCAGTGCTTGGGCAGGGGAGACTGAAGCTTTCTTT.

This clonotype was picked up many times. The chain has TRBV28 and TRBJ2-4; maybe TRBD1 (6 bases). This CDR3 is built from 18 residues. CDR1 is MDHEN, CDR2 SYDVKM, per germline. Trimming took 6 bases from V and 0 from J, leaving 21 bases between them. CDR3 nucleotides: TGTGCCAGCAGCCACAAATTAACAGGGTCTCTAGCCAAAAACATTCAGTACTTC. This encodes CASSHKLTGSLAKNIQYF.

This clonotype was counted between two and nine times. V is TRBV11-2 and J is TRBJ1-4, with 10 bases matching TRBD1. Germline CDR1 is SGHAT and CDR2 is FQNNGV. The length of the CDR3 is 14 residues. V shed 3 bases, J shed 7 bases, and the junction held 2 bases outside the gene matches. CDR3 coding DNA: TGTGCCAGCAGCTTTGGACAGGGGGGTGAAAAACTGTTTTTT. Amino acids: CASSFGQGGEKLFF. Full variable domain (outside the CDR3, taken from reference TRBV11-2 and TRBJ1-4): EAGVAQSPRYKIIEKRQSVAFWCNPISGHATLYWYQQILGQGPKLLIQFQNNGVVDDSQLPKDRFSAERLKGVDSTLKIQPAKLEDSAVYLCASSFGQGGEKLFFGSGTQLSVL.

This clonotype came up many times. CDR3 region: CASSTGLGSYNEQFF. The DNA for the CDR3 is TGTGCCAGCAGCACCGGACTGGGTTCCTACAATGAGCAGTTCTTC. The chain employs TRBV5-5 and TRBJ2-1, with D perhaps TRBD2 (5 bases). With 4 bases removed from V and 1 base from J, the gap between germline ends came to 12 bases. The CDR3 runs 15 residues. Germline CDR1 and CDR2: SGHKS and YYEKEE (reference sequence).